Only a few counts were recorded for the clone carrying this T cell receptor (beta chain). Memory CD4+ cells were defined as CD4+CD45RO+CD25-. After constant-region reverse-primer amplification, full-length variable regions underwent semi-nested PCR with Nested Universal Primer A. TCRdb independently ran MiXCR on the 5' RACE reads; one entry per CDR3 protein. The sample has roughly 45,000 distinct CDR3 sequences; roughly 30% are singletons. This CDR3 has 15 amino acids. From germline, CDR1 is MNHEY and CDR2 SVGEGT. Trimming stripped 7 bases from V and 0 bases from J, with 14 bases between. The sequence was obtained from a female donor with breast cancer. The sample comprised tumor-infiltrating memory CD4+ T cells sorted from the breast tumor. The subset is: memory CD4+ T cells, CD4+CD45RO+CD25-. The V and J genes are TRBV6-2 or TRBV6-3 and TRBJ2-3, with D perhaps TRBD2 (6 bases). CDR3 protein: CASTPGLASTDTQYF. As DNA, the CDR3 is TGTGCCAGCACCCCGGGACTCGCGAGCACAGATACGCAGTATTTT.